This entry features one TCR beta chain sequence. What it binds is not known. This entry is derived from a study of cytomegalovirus exposure and HLA in healthy donors. Background on the study: A prior analysis found 90 million to 120 million unique TCR beta sequences from 150 million to 200 million T cells.

The V gene's germline CDR1 is MNHEY and CDR2 SVGAGI. This CDR3 region has 15 residues. With 2 bases clipped from V and 6 bases from J, the junction kept 1 base outside the gene matches. Study conclusions and caveats: TCR beta V segments were, for the most part, productive about 87% or about 30% of the time in an earlier analysis. Cytomegalovirus association was assigned to about 150 TCR beta chains. Association with HLA alleles at 0.05 false discovery rate was found for 15,000 to 20,000 TCR beta sequences in a later analysis.

Primers included in the PCR were 60 Vbeta and 13 Jbeta primers. TCRdb's copy holds only in-frame clones and misses some; the assay was immunoSEQ multiplex PCR. The sample lists approximately 110,000 clones, around three quarters occurring once. V usage is TRBV6-5 and J usage is TRBJ2-1; 13 nucleotides match TRBD2. The source material was PBMCs. The clonotype comes from a woman between 40 and 50 years old in good health and CMV-seronegative. The CDR3 region has the DNA TGTGCCAGCAGTTACGGGACTAGCGGGGTCAATGAGCAGTTCTTC. Its protein is CASSYGTSGVNEQFF.